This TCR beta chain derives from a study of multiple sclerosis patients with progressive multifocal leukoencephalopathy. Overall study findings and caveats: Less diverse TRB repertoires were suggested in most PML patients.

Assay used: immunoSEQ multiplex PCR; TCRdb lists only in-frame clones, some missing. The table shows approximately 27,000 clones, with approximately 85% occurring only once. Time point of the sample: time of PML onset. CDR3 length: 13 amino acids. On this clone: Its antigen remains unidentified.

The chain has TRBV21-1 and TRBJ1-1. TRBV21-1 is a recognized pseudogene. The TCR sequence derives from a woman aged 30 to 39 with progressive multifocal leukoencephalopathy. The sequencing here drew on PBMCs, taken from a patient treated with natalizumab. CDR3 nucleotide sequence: TGTGCCAGCCGGGTAGGGAAGGACACTGAAGCTTTCTTT. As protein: CASRVGKDTEAFF.